These T cell receptor beta chains were read from a single sample in a study of T cell repertoires in cytomegalovirus infection. TCRdb fed the reads into MiXCR, producing one record per CDR3 protein. The sample yields some 400,000 distinct CDR3 sequences, approximately 32% seen once. Material: PBMCs. These TCRs come from a human donor in good health (CMV status not recorded). Some clones in this sample may be carry-over from other donors' samples. CDR3s include the opening cysteine and the closing phenylalanine or tryptophan. D genes are given only for firm matches. For some rows the clone size is stated as once, few or many, or as a class when expanded; others skip it.

>TRBJ1-1|NA|TRBV14|NA
TGTGCCAGCAGCTTCAGGAGGGGGAGGAACACTGAAGCTTTCTTT
CASSFRRGRNTEAFF
>TRBJ2-2|TRBD1|TRBV12-3/TRBV12-4|NA
TGTGCCAGCAGAACCGACTTCGGGACAGGGGGCACCGGGGAGCTGTTTTTT
CASRTDFGTGGTGELFF
>TRBJ2-1|TRBD2|TRBV4-1|NA
TGCGCCAGCAGCCCCCGGACGGGTCTAGCGGGGGATGAGCAGTTCTTC
CASSPRTGLAGDEQFF
>TRBJ1-1|NA|TRBV4-2|NA
TGTGCCAGCACCCCCCGGGCAGGGGACATCACTGAAGCTTTCTTT
CASTPRAGDITEAFF
>TRBJ2-7|NA|TRBV6-1|once
TGTGCCACTACTGACCGGGGGATCCGGGACCACTATTACGAGCAGTACTTC
CATTDRGIRDHYYEQYF
>TRBJ2-5|NA|TRBV15|once
TGTGCCACCAGCAGAGTTTGGACAGCTATACAAGAGACCCACTACTTC
CATSRVWTAIQETHYF
>TRBJ2-5|NA|TRBV28|NA
TGTGCCAGCAGTTCCTACCGGGACTTACAAGCCCAAGAGACCCAGTACTTC
CASSSYRDLQAQETQYF
>TRBJ1-1|NA|TRBV6-1|few
TGTGCCAGCAGTTTGGACAGCCCTTTCACTGAAGCTTTCTTT
CASSLDSPFTEAFF
>TRBJ1-6|NA|TRBV12-3/TRBV12-4|NA
TGTGCCAGCAGTTTCCGGGGTTACAATTCACCCCTCCACTTT
CASSFRGYNSPLHF
>TRBJ2-3|NA|TRBV20-1|few
TGCAGTGCTAGAGTTGTTGGAAGAGATACGCAGTATTTT
CSARVVGRDTQYF
>TRBJ2-5|NA|TRBV10-3|NA
TGTGCCATCAGTGAGTCCGGCAGATTGGTCGAGACCCAGTACTTC
CAISESGRLVETQYF
>TRBJ2-7|NA|TRBV20-1|NA
TGCAGTTCTAGAGATATGAGCTCCTACGAGCAGTACTTC
CSSRDMSSYEQYF
>TRBJ2-7|NA|TRBV7-9|NA
TGTGCCAGCAATTCAGACCTAGCCGCCTCCTACGAGCCGTACTTC
CASNSDLAASYEPYF
>TRBJ2-7|TRBD1|TRBV12-3/TRBV12-4|many
TGTGCCAGCAGTTTACGACAGGGGAGCTCCTACGAGCAGTACTTC
CASSLRQGSSYEQYF
>TRBJ1-6|NA|TRBV7-9|NA
TGTGCCAGCAGCCTCGGGGGCGATAATTCACCCATCCACTTT
CASSLGGDNSPIHF
>TRBJ2-3|TRBD2|TRBV30|NA
TGTGCCTGGGCCCGGGGGGTCGGGGCAGATACGCAGTATTTT
CAWARGVGADTQYF
>TRBJ1-2|TRBD1|TRBV15|NA
TGTGCCACCAGCCCCCGCCGGGGACAGGGAGAAGGCTACACCTTC
CATSPRRGQGEGYTF
>TRBJ2-5|TRBD2|TRBV7-2|NA
TGTGCCAGCAGCTTGGGTAGCGGGGGGGGACAAGAGACCCAGTACTTC
CASSLGSGGGQETQYF
>TRBJ2-5|NA|TRBV6-5|NA
TGTGCCAGCAGAGCCATCAGTTTGCAAGAGACCCAGTACTTC
CASRAISLQETQYF
>TRBJ2-5|NA|TRBV6-2/TRBV6-3|few
TGTGCCAGCAATAACCTAGGGACCCAGTACTTC
CASNNLGTQYF
>TRBJ2-7|NA|TRBV6-1|NA
TGTGCCAGCAGCGACGGTAACTCCTACGAGCAGTACTTC
CASSDGNSYEQYF